Below are 24 T cell receptor beta chains sequenced from a single sample in a study of relationships among human T cell subsets. After CD25, CD56 and CD294 bead selections, the flow-through was collected as Th1 cells. From mRNA, alpha and beta CDR3 regions were amplified using semiquantitative ARM-PCR. Tagged nested gene-specific primers were used first, then communal superprimers amplified exponentially. TCRdb recomputed calls from the multiplex PCR reads with MiXCR, one row per CDR3 protein. This repertoire shows roughly 13,000 distinct CDR3 sequences, roughly 68% found once; its top ten account for 25% to 30%. The sample consisted of CD4+ Th1 cells sorted from blood. These receptors were collected from a man aged 35 to 55 in good health.

The chain couples TRBV24-1 to TRBJ2-5, with TRBD2 identical over 7 bases. CDR3 length equals 16 residues. J was trimmed by 2 bases and V by 0 bases; bases with no gene match: 5. The germline CDR1 and CDR2 sequences are KGHDR and SFDVKD. The CDR3 sequence: CATSDLAFGGQETQYF. The CDR3 DNA reads TGTGCCACCAGTGATTTGGCTTTCGGGGGGCAAGAGACCCAGTACTTC.

This CDR3 reads CASGSGQGRSKGQFF. The DNA for the CDR3 is TGTGCCAGCGGCTCTGGACAGGGCCGTAGTAAGGGACAGTTCTTC. The V gene is TRBV11-2, the J gene TRBJ2-1; 8 positions agree with TRBD1. V shed 8 bases and J 13 bases; nucleotides not matched to a gene: 19. CDR3 length equals 15 residues. CDR1 is SGHAT and CDR2 is FQNNGV in the germline V gene. The full variable domain, its missing parts supplied by reference TRBV11-2 and TRBJ2-1, is EAGVAQSPRYKIIEKRQSVAFWCNPISGHATLYWYQQILGQGPKLLIQFQNNGVVDDSQLPKDRFSAERLKGVDSTLKIQPAKLEDSAVYLCASGSGQGRSKGQFFGPGTRLTVL.

This clonotype was recorded a few times. The chain joins TRBV20-1 to TRBJ2-1, with D unresolved. Germline loops: CDR1 DFQATT, CDR2 SNEGSKA (reference sequence). Trimming took 3 bases from V and 8 from J, leaving 5 bases between them. The CDR3 extends over 10 amino acids. Here the CDR3 DNA reads TGCAGTGCTAGTGGCGATGAGCAGTTCTTC. Protein sequence: CSASGDEQFF.

This clonotype came up once. The chain has TRBV28 and TRBJ2-1, with a weak D call TRBD2 (6 bases). The CDR3 is made up of 19 amino acids. CDR1 is MDHEN, CDR2 SYDVKM, per germline. With 3 bases removed from V and 4 bases from J, the gap between germline ends came to 25 bases. The CDR3 spells CASSFTKASPGLSYNEQFF. DNA for the CDR3: TGTGCCAGCAGTTTTACCAAGGCCAGCCCGGGACTTTCTTACAATGAGCAGTTCTTC.

There are a few counts of this clonotype. The chain links TRBV28 to TRBJ1-2; D not resolved. With 4 bases removed from V and 4 bases from J, the gap between germline ends came to 16 bases. This CDR3 spans 15 amino acids. Germline values: CDR1 MDHEN, CDR2 SYDVKM. CDR3 in amino acids: CASSSGISRGYGYTF. CDR3 nucleotides: TGTGCCAGCAGTTCCGGGATCTCCCGGGGCTATGGCTACACCTTC.

This clonotype has just a few counts. CDR3 amino acids: CASRGLLGQPQHF. In DNA, the CDR3 is TGTGCCAGCAGGGGGCTGTTAGGTCAGCCCCAGCATTTT. The chain uses TRBV12-3 or TRBV12-4 and TRBJ1-5, with D possibly matching TRBD1 (5 bases). This CDR3 comprises 13 residues. V gave up 6 bases and J gave up 6 bases, with 12 bases separating them.

V and J are TRBV11-2 and TRBJ2-3; D may be TRBD1 or TRBD2 (5 bases each). V lost 5 bases and J lost 5, with 17 bases in between. CDR3 length equals 15 residues. Per germline, CDR1 SGHAT and CDR2 FQNNGV. CDR3 amino acids: CASSRRGASLDTQYF. DNA for the CDR3: TGTGCCAGCAGCCGGCGAGGGGCATCACTAGATACGCAGTATTTT.

The chain employs TRBV7-9 and TRBJ2-1; 10 nucleotides align to TRBD2. CDR1 is SEHNR, CDR2 FQNEAQ, per germline (reference sequence). The CDR3 is made up of 15 amino acids. After removal of 1 base from V and 5 bases from J, the junction contained 2 bases not matched to a gene. CDR3 in amino acids: CASSLGAGGNNEQFF. DNA of the CDR3: TGTGCCAGCAGCTTAGGAGCGGGAGGGAACAATGAGCAGTTCTTC.

This clonotype was detected only a few times. This chain connects TRBV11-2 to TRBJ2-3, with no clear D. The CDR3 totals 11 residues. Germline CDR1 and CDR2: SGHAT and FQNNGV. Trimming took 6 bases from V and 2 from J, leaving 3 bases between them. CDR3 DNA sequence: TGTGCCAGCAGAGCCACAGATACGCAGTATTTT. It codes for CASRATDTQYF. Supplemented by reference TRBV11-2 and TRBJ2-3, the full variable domain reads EAGVAQSPRYKIIEKRQSVAFWCNPISGHATLYWYQQILGQGPKLLIQFQNNGVVDDSQLPKDRFSAERLKGVDSTLKIQPAKLEDSAVYLCASRATDTQYFGPGTRLTVL.

The V and J genes are TRBV25-1 and TRBJ1-6, with D hard to call. There are 14 residues in the CDR3. V dropped 4 bases and J dropped 0 bases, with 4 bases sitting between them. Germline V lookup: CDR1 MGHDK, CDR2 SYGVNS. CDR3 region: CASSAGSYNSPLHF. The DNA for the CDR3 is TGTGCCAGCAGTGCCGGCTCCTATAATTCACCCCTCCACTTT. The whole variable domain, remainder taken from reference TRBV25-1 and TRBJ1-6, is EADIYQTPRYLVIGTGKKITLECSQTMGHDKMYWYQQDPGMELHLIHYSYGVNSTEKGDLSSESTVSRIRTEHFPLTLESARPSHTSQYLCASSAGSYNSPLHFGNGTRLTVT.

The chain couples TRBV10-3 to TRBJ1-1; unclear D gene. Germline loops: CDR1 ENHRY, CDR2 SYGVKD. V lost 0 bases and J 2 bases, leaving 7 bases between the germline ends. This CDR3 has 14 residues. CDR3 coding DNA: TGTGCCATCAGTGAGTCTGCAGGAAACACTGAAGCTTTCTTT. Protein sequence: CAISESAGNTEAFF.

The table lists this clonotype with a few counts. J is TRBJ1-2 and V is TRBV11-2, with TRBD1 identical over 9 bases. Germline CDR1 SGHAT, CDR2 FQNNGV. The CDR3 is 14 residues long. After removal of 6 bases from V and 8 bases from J, the junction contained 10 bases not matched to a gene. The CDR3 nucleotides are TGTGCCAGCAGTCCGGGACAGGGTTTGGGCGGCTACACCTTC. Protein product: CASSPGQGLGGYTF.

The sample holds a few counts of this clonotype. The CDR3 DNA reads as TGTGCCTGGAGTACTGGGGGCGGCAAAAACATTCAGTACTTC. Protein: CAWSTGGGKNIQYF. The chain recombines TRBV30 with TRBJ2-4, with D perhaps matching TRBD1 (6 bases). This CDR3 contains 14 residues. Trimming removed 2 bases at V and 3 bases at J, with 11 bases between. Germline lookup yields CDR1 GTSNPN and CDR2 SVGIG (reference sequence).

The V call is TRBV12-3 or TRBV12-4, the J call TRBJ1-4; the D is unclear. The ends were cut back, 4 bases at V and 5 bases at J, with 11 bases in the middle. This CDR3 spans 14 amino acids. The CDR3 bases are TGTGCCAGCAGTTCCAGGCCGGAGAATGAAAAACTGTTTTTT. It is translated as CASSSRPENEKLFF.

V and J are TRBV6-1 and TRBJ2-3; 12 nucleotides align to TRBD2. The CDR3 length is 14 residues. Germline V lookup: CDR1 MNHNS, CDR2 SASEGT. J gave up 4 bases and V 8 bases, and 4 bases lay outside the gene matches. The CDR3 region has the DNA TGTGCCAGCCGTTGGACTAGCGGGGCAGATACGCAGTATTTT. It specifies CASRWTSGADTQYF.

The V gene is TRBV10-2, the J gene TRBJ2-7; 9 positions match TRBD2. Germline V CDR1 and CDR2: WSHSY, SAAADI. CDR3 length: 13 residues. J gave up 4 bases and V 4 bases, and 2 bases lay outside the gene matches. This CDR3 reads CASSGTSVYEQYF. CDR3 sequence (DNA): TGCGCCAGCAGTGGGACTAGCGTGTACGAGCAGTACTTC.

Only a few counts were recorded for this clonotype. This chain links TRBV28 with TRBJ1-5; D unresolved. The CDR3 runs 15 residues. Germline assignment: CDR1 MDHEN and CDR2 SYDVKM. V gave up 1 base and J gave up 4 bases, with 11 bases separating them. The CDR3 sequence: CASSLLGRDNQPQHF. Here the CDR3 DNA reads TGTGCCAGCAGTTTATTAGGGAGAGATAATCAGCCCCAGCATTTT.

On this clonotype itself: No conserved phenylalanine or tryptophan ends this CDR3, so it is likely a read error. The chain combines TRBV28 with TRBJ1-5; D is perhaps TRBD1 (6 bases). Germline CDR1 and CDR2: MDHEN and SYDVKM. The V end was cut by 2 bases, the J end by 4 bases, with 9 bases between. This CDR3 is built from 14 residues. CDR3 sequence (DNA): TGTGCCAGCAGTTTAAGGACAGCAAATCAGCCCCAGCATCTT. This sequence encodes CASSLRTANQPQHL.

This clonotype appeared a single time. This chain uses TRBV28 with TRBJ2-3, with a weak D call TRBD2 (6 bases). Germline V gives CDR1 MDHEN, CDR2 SYDVKM. The V gene lost 5 bases and the J gene lost 5 bases, with 14 bases spanning the gap. The length of the CDR3 is 14 residues. In nucleotides, the CDR3 is TGTGCCAGCAGTACATCCAACGGGAGAGATACGCAGTATTTT. The encoded protein is CASSTSNGRDTQYF.

The chain joins TRBV27 to TRBJ2-7; 11 bases fit TRBD2. CDR1 MNHEY and CDR2 SMNVEV come from the germline V gene (reference sequence). This CDR3 contains 14 residues. The V segment lost 7 bases and the J segment 7 bases; nucleotides outside the gene matches: 9. CDR3 amino acids: CASTASGGRGEQYF. CDR3 in DNA: TGTGCCAGCACCGCTAGCGGGGGGCGGGGTGAGCAGTACTTC.

J is TRBJ2-3 and V is TRBV14, with TRBD2 as a possible D gene (5 bases). Trimming removed 5 bases from V and 3 bases from J, with 21 bases in between. There are 17 residues in the CDR3. Germline assignment: CDR1 SGHDN and CDR2 FVKESK. The CDR3 DNA follows: TGTGCCAGCAGCTATCGTCGGCGCGAACTAGGAACAGATACGCAGTATTTT. This translates into CASSYRRRELGTDTQYF.

The rearrangement links TRBV19 to TRBJ2-3, with D unresolved. V was trimmed by 7 bases and J by 1 base, leaving 12 bases between them. The CDR3 is 14 residues long. Germline CDR1 is LNHDA and CDR2 is SQIVND (reference sequence). The CDR3 here is CASILATGTDTQYF. CDR3 DNA: TGTGCCAGTATACTCGCGACTGGCACAGATACGCAGTATTTT.

The chain has TRBV7-8 and TRBJ1-2, with no clear D. This CDR3 region has 11 residues. Trimming removed 5 bases from V and 2 bases from J, with 3 bases in between. Germline V gene sequence: CDR1 SGHVS, CDR2 FQNEAQ. The CDR3 DNA sequence: TGTGCCAGCAGCCAGAACTATGGCTACACCTTC. This encodes CASSQNYGYTF.

This chain joins TRBV6-1 and TRBJ2-7, with D uncertain. Trimming cost V 5 bases and J 7 bases, with 6 bases left between them. Looked up from germline, CDR1 is MNHNS and CDR2 is SASEGT. The CDR3 loop spans 10 amino acids. CDR3 protein: CASSKVEQYF. Written as DNA, the CDR3 is TGTGCCAGCAGTAAGGTGGAGCAGTACTTC.